The 7 T cell receptor beta chains below all came from one sample that was sequenced in a study of early T cells in non-severe SARS-CoV-2 infection. One entry per CDR3 protein results from TCRdb running MiXCR on the 5' RACE reads. The table includes 36,000 or so distinct CDR3 sequences, roughly 4.2% detected once. The source material was whole blood. Receptors were obtained from an adult who was a healthcare worker with PCR-confirmed SARS-CoV-2 infection or an uninfected control (not recorded which).

This clonotype was seen ten or more times. The rearrangement joins TRBV29-1 to TRBJ1-1, with 7 bases matching TRBD1. With 6 bases clipped from V and 1 base from J, the junction kept 2 bases outside the gene matches. The CDR3 runs to 12 residues. Germline-derived CDR1 and CDR2 are SQVTM and ANQGSEA. CDR3 loop: CSVGQTNTEAFF. CDR3 bases: TGCAGCGTGGGACAGACGAACACTGAAGCTTTCTTT.

This clonotype was recorded at least ten times. The chain is built from TRBV28 and TRBJ1-2; 10 bases are shared with TRBD1. This CDR3 is built from 14 residues. The germline V gene encodes CDR1 MDHEN and CDR2 SYDVKM. V was clipped by 4 bases and J by 4 bases; unmatched bases: 3. CDR3 bases: TGTGCCAGCAGTTCCGGGACAGGGGTCTATGGCTACACCTTC. This encodes CASSSGTGVYGYTF.

The table lists this clonotype with many counts. CDR3 region: CASSGYSAHHSTDTQYF. CDR3 bases: TGTGCCAGCAGCGGCTACAGCGCCCATCATTCCACAGATACGCAGTATTTT. J is TRBJ2-3 and V is TRBV5-5; D gene uncertain. The V and J ends lost 4 bases and 2 bases respectively, with 20 bases between them. CDR1 is SGHKS and CDR2 is YYEKEE in the germline V gene (reference sequence). The CDR3 spans 17 residues. The full variable domain, with the rest looked up from reference TRBV5-5 and TRBJ2-3, is DAGVTQSPTHLIKTRGQQVTLRCSPISGHKSVSWYQQVLGQGPQFIFQYYEKEERGRGNFPDRFSARQFPNYSSELNVNALLLGDSALYLCASSGYSAHHSTDTQYFGPGTRLTVL.

This clonotype has a handful of counts. V gene TRBV7-8 combines with J gene TRBJ1-1; D is unresolved. Per the germline V gene, CDR1 is SGHVS and CDR2 is FQNEAQ. The CDR3 spans 13 residues. V lost 5 bases to trimming and J lost 9 bases, with 16 bases between them. The CDR3 bases are TGTGCCAGCAGCCTTGCCCGGACCGCGCAAGCTTTCTTT. It encodes CASSLARTAQAFF.

This clonotype was detected many times. The genes are TRBV12-3 or TRBV12-4 and TRBJ2-1; weak D call: TRBD1 (6 bases). This CDR3 spans 13 amino acids. V was clipped by 3 bases and J by 7 bases, with 10 bases between them. DNA of the CDR3: TGTGCCAGCAGTTTCTGGACAGAGAATGAGCAGTTCTTC. It codes for CASSFWTENEQFF.

CDR3 sequence reads: CAASSMGAGEQFF. DNA for the CDR3: TGTGCCGCCAGTAGTATGGGGGCGGGTGAGCAGTTCTTC. V gene TRBV19 combines with J gene TRBJ2-1; possible D gene TRBD1, 6 bases. Trimming took 11 bases from V and 9 from J, leaving 20 bases between them. Germline CDR1 reads LNHDA; CDR2 reads SQIVND (reference sequence). The CDR3 totals 13 residues.

This clonotype was observed many times. The rearrangement uses TRBV11-2 and TRBJ1-1; D gene uncertain. Deletions cut 3 bases from V and 6 bases from J, with 11 bases between. The CDR3 loop spans 13 amino acids. Germline CDR1 and CDR2: SGHAT and FQNNGV. The CDR3, as DNA: TGTGCCAGCAGCTTGAATGCGGCACCTGAAGCTTTCTTT. Its translation is CASSLNAAPEAFF. The complete variable domain, with remaining parts taken from reference TRBV11-2 and TRBJ1-1, reads EAGVAQSPRYKIIEKRQSVAFWCNPISGHATLYWYQQILGQGPKLLIQFQNNGVVDDSQLPKDRFSAERLKGVDSTLKIQPAKLEDSAVYLCASSLNAAPEAFFGQGTRLTVV.